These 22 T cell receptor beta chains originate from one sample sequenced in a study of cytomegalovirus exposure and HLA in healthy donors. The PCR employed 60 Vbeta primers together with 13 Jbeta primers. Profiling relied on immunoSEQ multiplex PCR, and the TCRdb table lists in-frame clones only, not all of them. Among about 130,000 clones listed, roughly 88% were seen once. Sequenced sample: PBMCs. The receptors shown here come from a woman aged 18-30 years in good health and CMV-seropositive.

CDR3 residues: CASSFLTDNTGELFF. DNA of the CDR3: TGCGCCAGCAGCTTCCTAACAGATAACACCGGGGAGCTGTTTTTT. The chain is built from TRBV5-1 and TRBJ2-2; the D is unclear. Trimming left V 2 bases short and J 2 bases short, with 10 bases between. The CDR3 is 15 amino acids. Germline assignment: CDR1 SGHRS and CDR2 YFSETQ.

CDR3: CASSLIGSYEQYF. The DNA for the CDR3 is TGTGCCAGCAGCTTGATCGGTTCCTACGAGCAGTACTTC. The genes are TRBV11-2 and TRBJ2-7; no firm D call. Trimming took off 3 bases at V and 1 base at J, with 7 bases between the two ends. Germline V gene data show CDR1 as SGHAT and CDR2 as FQNNGV. The CDR3 is 13 residues long.

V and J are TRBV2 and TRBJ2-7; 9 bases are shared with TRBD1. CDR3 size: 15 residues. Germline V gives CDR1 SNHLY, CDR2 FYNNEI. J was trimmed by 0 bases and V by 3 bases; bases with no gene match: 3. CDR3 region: CASSDEDRGSYEQYF. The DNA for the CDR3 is TGTGCCAGCAGTGATGAGGACAGGGGCTCCTACGAGCAGTACTTC.

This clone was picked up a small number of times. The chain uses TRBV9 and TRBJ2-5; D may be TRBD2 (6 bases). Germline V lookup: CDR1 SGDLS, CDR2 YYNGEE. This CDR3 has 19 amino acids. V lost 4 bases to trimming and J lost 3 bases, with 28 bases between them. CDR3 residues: CASSSLRAATGRPKETQYF. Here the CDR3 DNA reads TGTGCCAGCAGCTCCCTTAGGGCAGCCACGGGGAGGCCCAAAGAGACCCAGTACTTC.

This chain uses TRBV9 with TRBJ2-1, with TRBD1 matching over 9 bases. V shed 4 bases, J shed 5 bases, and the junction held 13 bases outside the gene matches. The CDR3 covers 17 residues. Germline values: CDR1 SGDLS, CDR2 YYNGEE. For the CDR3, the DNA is TGTGCCAGCAGCTCTCCCACAGGGGGCCTTCCGGACAATGAGCAGTTCTTC. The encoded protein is CASSSPTGGLPDNEQFF.

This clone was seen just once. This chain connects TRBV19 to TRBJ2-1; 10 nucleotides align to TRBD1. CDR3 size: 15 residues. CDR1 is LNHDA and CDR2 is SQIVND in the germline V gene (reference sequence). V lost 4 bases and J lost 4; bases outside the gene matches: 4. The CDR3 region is CASSNRDRGYNEQFF. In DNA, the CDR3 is TGTGCCAGTAGTAACCGGGACAGGGGTTACAATGAGCAGTTCTTC.

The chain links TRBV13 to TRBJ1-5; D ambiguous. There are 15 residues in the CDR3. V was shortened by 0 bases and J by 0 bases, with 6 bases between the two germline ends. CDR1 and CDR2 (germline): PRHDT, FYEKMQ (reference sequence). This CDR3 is CASSLGQTSNQPQHF. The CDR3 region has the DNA TGTGCCAGCAGCTTAGGACAGACTAGCAATCAGCCCCAGCATTTT.

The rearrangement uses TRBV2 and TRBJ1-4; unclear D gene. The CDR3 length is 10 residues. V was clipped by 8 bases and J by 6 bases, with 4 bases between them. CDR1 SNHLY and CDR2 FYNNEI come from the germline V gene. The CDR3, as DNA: TGTGCCAGCTCCGATGAAAAACTGTTTTTT. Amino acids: CASSDEKLFF.

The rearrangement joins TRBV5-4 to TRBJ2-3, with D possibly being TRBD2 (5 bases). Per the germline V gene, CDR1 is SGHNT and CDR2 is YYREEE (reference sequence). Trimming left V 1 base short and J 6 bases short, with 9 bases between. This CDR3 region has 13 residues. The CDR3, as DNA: TGTGCCAGCAGCTTGCGGGGTTGGGATACGCAGTATTTT. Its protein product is CASSLRGWDTQYF.

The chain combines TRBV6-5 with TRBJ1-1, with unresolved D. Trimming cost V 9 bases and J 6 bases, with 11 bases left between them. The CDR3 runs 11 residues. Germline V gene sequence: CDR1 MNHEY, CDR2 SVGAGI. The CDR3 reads CASNGLSEAFF. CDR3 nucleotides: TGTGCCAGTAATGGACTCTCTGAAGCTTTCTTT.

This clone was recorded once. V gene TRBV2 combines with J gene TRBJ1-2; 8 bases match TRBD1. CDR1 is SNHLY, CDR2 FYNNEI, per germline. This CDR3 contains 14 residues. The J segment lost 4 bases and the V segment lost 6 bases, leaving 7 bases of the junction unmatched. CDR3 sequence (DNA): TGTGCCAGCAGCGTGGACAGGGTGGGCTATGGCTACACCTTC. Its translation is CASSVDRVGYGYTF.

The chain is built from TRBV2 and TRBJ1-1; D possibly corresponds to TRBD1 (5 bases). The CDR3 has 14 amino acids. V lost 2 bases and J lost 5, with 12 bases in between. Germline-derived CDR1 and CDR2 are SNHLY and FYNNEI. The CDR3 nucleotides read TGTGCCAGCAGTGAACGCGGGGCGGCAACTGAAGCTTTCTTT. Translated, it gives CASSERGAATEAFF.

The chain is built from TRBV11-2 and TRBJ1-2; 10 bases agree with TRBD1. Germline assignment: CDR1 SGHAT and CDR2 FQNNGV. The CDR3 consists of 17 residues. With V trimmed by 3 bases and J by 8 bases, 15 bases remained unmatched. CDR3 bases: TGTGCCAGCAGCTTTATGTCCCCGCGGGACAGGGGAGAGGGCTACACCTTC. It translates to CASSFMSPRDRGEGYTF.

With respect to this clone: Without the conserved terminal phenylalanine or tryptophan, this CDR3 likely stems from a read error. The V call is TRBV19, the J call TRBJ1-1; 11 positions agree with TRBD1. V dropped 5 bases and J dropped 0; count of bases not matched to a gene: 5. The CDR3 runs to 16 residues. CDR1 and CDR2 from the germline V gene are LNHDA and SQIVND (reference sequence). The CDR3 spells CASSPGQGAMNTEAFC. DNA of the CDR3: TGTGCCAGTAGTCCTGGACAGGGGGCGATGAACACTGAAGCTTTCTGT.

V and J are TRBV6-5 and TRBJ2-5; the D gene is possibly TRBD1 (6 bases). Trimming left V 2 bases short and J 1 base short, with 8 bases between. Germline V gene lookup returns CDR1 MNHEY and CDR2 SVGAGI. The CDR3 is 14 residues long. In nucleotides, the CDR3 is TGTGCCAGCAGTTACGGGACACCCCAAGAGACCCAGTACTTC. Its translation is CASSYGTPQETQYF.

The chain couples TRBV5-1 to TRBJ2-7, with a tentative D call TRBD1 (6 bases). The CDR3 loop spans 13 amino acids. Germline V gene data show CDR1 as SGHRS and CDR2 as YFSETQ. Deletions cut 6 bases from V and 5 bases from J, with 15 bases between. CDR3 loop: CASNRGAGDEQYF. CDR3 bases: TGCGCCAGCAATCGGGGCGCAGGGGACGAGCAGTACTTC.

CDR3 in DNA: TGTGCCAGAAGCAAAAGCTGCCGGGCAGGGAATGGGAATCAGCCCCAGCATTTT. Its protein is CARSKSCRAGNGNQPQHF. The chain has TRBV5-3 and TRBJ1-5, with TRBD1 as a possible D gene (5 bases). TRBV5-3 is noted as an ORF with a role that remains uncertain. The CDR3 contains 18 residues. V was pared by 4 bases and J by 4 bases, with 24 bases between.

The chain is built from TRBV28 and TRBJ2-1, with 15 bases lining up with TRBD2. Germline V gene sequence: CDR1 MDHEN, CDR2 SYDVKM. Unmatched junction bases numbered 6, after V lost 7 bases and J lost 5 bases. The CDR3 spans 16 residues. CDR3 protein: CASTRTSGGANNEQFF. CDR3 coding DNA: TGTGCCAGCACTAGGACTAGCGGGGGGGCTAACAATGAGCAGTTCTTC. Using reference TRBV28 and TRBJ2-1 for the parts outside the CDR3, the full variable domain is DVKVTQSSRYLVKRTGEKVFLECVQDMDHENMFWYRQDPGLGLRLIYFSYDVKMKEKGDIPEGYSVSREKKERFSLILESASTNQTSMYLCASTRTSGGANNEQFFGPGTRLTVL.

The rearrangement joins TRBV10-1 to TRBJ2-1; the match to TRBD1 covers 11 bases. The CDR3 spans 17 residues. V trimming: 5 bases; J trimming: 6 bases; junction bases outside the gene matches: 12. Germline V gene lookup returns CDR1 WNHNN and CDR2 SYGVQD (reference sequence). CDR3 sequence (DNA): TGCGCCAGCAGTTTCCGGACAGGGGGCCCAGGGGGCAATGAGCAGTTCTTC. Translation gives CASSFRTGGPGGNEQFF.

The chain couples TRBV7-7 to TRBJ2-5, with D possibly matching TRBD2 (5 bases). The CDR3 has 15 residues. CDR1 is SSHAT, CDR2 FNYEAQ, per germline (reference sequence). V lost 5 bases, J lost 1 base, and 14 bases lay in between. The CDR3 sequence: CASSEGHGLQETQYF. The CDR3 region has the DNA TGTGCCAGCAGCGAGGGCCACGGGCTCCAAGAGACCCAGTACTTC.

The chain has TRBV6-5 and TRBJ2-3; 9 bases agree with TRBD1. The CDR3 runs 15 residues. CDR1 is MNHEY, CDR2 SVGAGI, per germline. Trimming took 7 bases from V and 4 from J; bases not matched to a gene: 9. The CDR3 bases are TGTGCCAGCACCAAACCGGGACAGGGATCAGATACGCAGTATTTT. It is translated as CASTKPGQGSDTQYF.

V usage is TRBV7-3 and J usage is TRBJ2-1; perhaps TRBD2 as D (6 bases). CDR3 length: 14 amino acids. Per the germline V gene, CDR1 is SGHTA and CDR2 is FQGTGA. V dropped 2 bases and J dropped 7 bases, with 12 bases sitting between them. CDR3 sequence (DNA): TGTGCCAGCAGCTTAGGAGACCGGGGGAATGAGCAGTTCTTC. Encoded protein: CASSLGDRGNEQFF.